Presented here are 20 T cell receptor beta chains from one specimen sequenced in a study of human thymus T cells. Resected material from corrective heart surgery provided the thymus tissue analysed. Clones were sequenced by immunoSEQ multiplex PCR, and TCRdb holds only the in-frame ones, with some missing. The sample comprises under 150,000 clones, 90% to 95% of which are singletons, and around 0.022% rests with the top ten. The sample comprised thymus tissue. All receptors derive from a boy in the first two years of life with a congenital heart defect but otherwise immunologically healthy.

This clone was detected only a few times. V is TRBV28 and J is TRBJ1-1; TRBD1 is a possible D gene (5 bases). In germline, CDR1 is MDHEN, CDR2 SYDVKM. Trimming stripped 10 bases from V and 1 base from J, with 22 bases between. There are 16 residues in the CDR3. CDR3 nucleotide sequence: TGTGCCACCCACGACCCCCAGGGTTCTTGGAACACTGAAGCTTTCTTT. Amino acid sequence: CATHDPQGSWNTEAFF.

The chain carries TRBV4-3 and TRBJ2-1; D gene uncertain. Germline-derived CDR1 and CDR2 are LGHNA and YSLEER. The CDR3 is 16 amino acids. Trimming left V 1 base short and J 5 bases short, with 15 bases between. The CDR3 nucleotides read TGCGCCAGCAGCCAAGCAGGTATAAACGGACACAATGAGCAGTTCTTC. Translated: CASSQAGINGHNEQFF.

The chain joins TRBV4-2 to TRBJ2-5; perhaps TRBD2 as D (6 bases). Germline V gene lookup returns CDR1 LGHNA and CDR2 YNFKEQ. V lost 0 bases to trimming and J lost 5 bases, with 13 bases between them. The CDR3 covers 15 residues. The CDR3 bases are TGTGCCAGCAGCCAAGATGGGATTCGGGGGGAGACCCAGTACTTC. As protein: CASSQDGIRGETQYF.

The table lists this clone with a count of one. This rearrangement joins TRBV6-1 to TRBJ2-7, with 7 bases that match TRBD1. Losses at the gene ends were 3 bases for V and 2 bases for J; bases not matched to a gene: 7. The CDR3 runs 15 residues. CDR1 and CDR2 from the germline V gene are MNHNS and SASEGT. DNA of the CDR3: TGTGCCAGCAGTGAGGCAGGGGGACCTACCTACGAGCAGTACTTC. Amino acids: CASSEAGGPTYEQYF.

This clone was seen only once. The chain has TRBV2 and TRBJ1-2, with 11 bases lining up with TRBD1. The trim removed 8 bases at V and 5 bases at J, leaving 16 bases unmatched. The CDR3 is 17 residues long. Per the germline V gene, CDR1 is SNHLY and CDR2 is FYNNEI. CDR3 nucleotides: TGTGCCAGCCCCCCCCCGGGACAGGGGGTTCTTCGGTATGGCTACACCTTC. This sequence encodes CASPPPGQGVLRYGYTF.

The chain employs TRBV7-9 and TRBJ2-2; D remains unclear. In germline, CDR1 is SEHNR, CDR2 FQNEAQ (reference sequence). The V gene lost 5 bases and the J gene lost 6 bases, with 19 bases spanning the gap. The CDR3 extends over 16 amino acids. The CDR3 reads CASSQAPMYPPGELFF. The CDR3 DNA reads TGTGCCAGCAGCCAAGCACCCATGTATCCCCCCGGGGAGCTGTTTTTT.

This sequence joins TRBV4-3 and TRBJ2-1; 10 bases line up with TRBD2. The V segment lost 3 bases and the J segment 8 bases; nucleotides outside the gene matches: 16. From germline, CDR1 is LGHNA and CDR2 YSLEER. The CDR3 spans 18 residues. In nucleotides, the CDR3 is TGCGCCAGCAGCCAGACCCCGGGCCGAGCGGGGGGGCTTGATGAGCAGTTCTTC. Residues: CASSQTPGRAGGLDEQFF.

The chain couples TRBV11-1 to TRBJ2-7; D might be TRBD2 (5 bases). CDR1 and CDR2 (germline): SGHAT, FQDESV (reference sequence). The V and J ends lost 1 base and 4 bases respectively, with 14 bases between them. This CDR3 is built from 15 residues. CDR3 sequence: CASSLGGPNKYEQYF. CDR3 nucleotide sequence: TGTGCCAGCAGCTTAGGAGGGCCCAACAAATACGAGCAGTACTTC. Filled out from reference TRBV11-1 and TRBJ2-7, the complete variable domain reads EAEVAQSPRYKITEKSQAVAFWCDPISGHATLYWYRQILGQGPELLVQFQDESVVDDSQLPKDRFSAERLKGVDSTLKIQPAELGDSAMYLCASSLGGPNKYEQYFGPGTRLTVT.

Remarks on this clone: One end of the junction varies from germline; a read error may be responsible. The J gene is TRBJ2-1, the V gene TRBV27; 8 bases line up with TRBD2. This CDR3 spans 15 amino acids. Per germline, CDR1 MNHEY and CDR2 SMNVEV (reference sequence). The CDR3 sequence is CASSSPGGAYDEQFF. CDR3 nucleotide sequence: TGTGCCAGCAGTTCACCCGGGGGGGCCTACGATGAGCAGTTCTTC.

The chain employs TRBV2 and TRBJ1-2; TRBD1 matches at 7 bases. The CDR3 has 15 residues. Germline CDR1 SNHLY, CDR2 FYNNEI. V shed 3 bases and J 6 bases; nucleotides not matched to a gene: 10. This CDR3 reads CASSDTTGQGHGYTF. CDR3 DNA sequence: TGTGCCAGCAGTGACACGACAGGGCAAGGTCATGGCTACACCTTC.

The J gene is TRBJ2-6, the V gene TRBV30; D unclear. Germline CDR1 reads GTSNPN; CDR2 reads SVGIG (reference sequence). This CDR3 is built from 14 residues. Trimming removed 1 base from V and 14 bases from J, with 18 bases in between. The CDR3, as DNA: TGTGCCTGGAGTGAGGACCAGGACCCAAATTTCCTGACTTTC. Translation gives CAWSEDQDPNFLTF.

This clone was seen once. The gene calls are TRBV5-1 and TRBJ1-3; TRBD1 is a possible D gene (5 bases). The CDR3 is 15 residues long. Trimming shortened V by 4 bases and J by 0 bases, and 11 bases separated the two germline ends. Germline-derived CDR1 and CDR2 are SGHRS and YFSETQ. In nucleotides, the CDR3 is TGCGCCAGCAGCACAGGAGGGCACTCTGGAAACACCATATATTTT. This gives the protein CASSTGGHSGNTIYF.

V is TRBV7-9 and J is TRBJ2-2; no reliable D call. Germline V gene sequence: CDR1 SEHNR, CDR2 FQNEAQ (reference sequence). With 2 bases removed from V and 7 bases from J, the gap between germline ends came to 14 bases. This CDR3 is built from 15 residues. The CDR3 is CASSLIQVPHGELFF. The CDR3 DNA reads as TGTGCCAGCAGCTTAATTCAGGTACCCCACGGGGAGCTGTTTTTT.

V and J are TRBV7-3 and TRBJ1-2, with a weak D call TRBD1 (6 bases). Germline assignment: CDR1 SGHTA and CDR2 FQGTGA. V was trimmed by 5 bases and J by 2 bases, leaving 12 bases between them. CDR3 length equals 14 residues. CDR3 sequence: CASSVRGENYGYTF. DNA of the CDR3: TGTGCCAGCAGCGTCAGGGGAGAGAACTATGGCTACACCTTC.

The genes are TRBV5-6 and TRBJ1-1; 7 positions agree with TRBD1. The CDR3 has 14 residues. The V gene's germline CDR1 is SGHDT and CDR2 YYEEEE. V gave up 4 bases and J gave up 4 bases; unmatched junction bases: 7. The CDR3 DNA sequence: TGTGCCAGCAGCCTTACTTACAGGGGCACTGAAGCTTTCTTT. Residues: CASSLTYRGTEAFF.

To note about this clone: Other nucleotide sequences from this sample produce the same CDR3. The V and J genes are TRBV5-1 and TRBJ1-6; 8 nucleotides agree with TRBD1. J gave up 9 bases and V 2 bases, and 4 bases lay outside the gene matches. Germline loops: CDR1 SGHRS, CDR2 YFSETQ. The CDR3 is 14 amino acids. The CDR3, as DNA: TGCGCCAGCAGCTTAGACAGGGGACGTTCACCCCTCCACTTT. This codes for CASSLDRGRSPLHF.

This rearrangement joins TRBV5-6 to TRBJ1-2; a possible D gene is TRBD1 (5 bases). This CDR3 region has 13 residues. Trimming stripped 1 base from V and 4 bases from J, with 8 bases between. Germline V lookup: CDR1 SGHDT, CDR2 YYEEEE. The CDR3 region is CASSLTGLYGYTF. The CDR3 DNA sequence: TGTGCCAGCAGCTTGACAGGACTCTATGGCTACACCTTC.

The chain joins TRBV7-8 to TRBJ2-3; no clear D. There are 11 residues in the CDR3. V lost 5 bases, J lost 7 bases, and 7 bases lay in between. Germline assignment: CDR1 SGHVS and CDR2 FQNEAQ. For the CDR3, the DNA is TGTGCCAGCAGCAATTACTATACGCAGTATTTT. It encodes CASSNYYTQYF.

V and J are TRBV29-1 and TRBJ1-1; 8 nucleotides match TRBD1. The germline V gene has CDR1 SQVTM and CDR2 ANQGSEA. The V segment lost 7 bases and the J segment 4 bases; nucleotides outside the gene matches: 2. The CDR3 has 11 amino acids. The CDR3 protein is CSDRGSTEAFF. The CDR3 DNA reads TGCAGCGACAGGGGGAGCACTGAAGCTTTCTTT.

V and J are TRBV29-1 and TRBJ1-2, with D tentatively TRBD1 (5 bases). Germline values: CDR1 SQVTM, CDR2 ANQGSEA. V lost 3 bases and J 3 bases, leaving 5 bases between the germline ends. The CDR3 consists of 11 residues. Here the CDR3 DNA reads TGCAGCGTTGACAGGGACTATGGCTACACCTTC. It encodes CSVDRDYGYTF.